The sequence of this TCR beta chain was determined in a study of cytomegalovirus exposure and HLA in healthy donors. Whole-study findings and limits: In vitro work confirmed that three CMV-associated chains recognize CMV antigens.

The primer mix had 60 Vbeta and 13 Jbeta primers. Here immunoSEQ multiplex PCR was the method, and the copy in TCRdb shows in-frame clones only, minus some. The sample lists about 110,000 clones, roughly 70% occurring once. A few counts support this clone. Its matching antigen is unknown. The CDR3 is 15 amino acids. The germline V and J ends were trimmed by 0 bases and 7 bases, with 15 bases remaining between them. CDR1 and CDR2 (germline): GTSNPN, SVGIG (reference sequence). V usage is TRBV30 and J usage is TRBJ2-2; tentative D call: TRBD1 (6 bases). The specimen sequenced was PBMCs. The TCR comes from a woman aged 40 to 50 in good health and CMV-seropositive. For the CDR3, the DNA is TGTGCCTGGAGTGTAAGGACAGCCGAGCTCGGGGAGCTGTTTTTT. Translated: CAWSVRTAELGELFF.